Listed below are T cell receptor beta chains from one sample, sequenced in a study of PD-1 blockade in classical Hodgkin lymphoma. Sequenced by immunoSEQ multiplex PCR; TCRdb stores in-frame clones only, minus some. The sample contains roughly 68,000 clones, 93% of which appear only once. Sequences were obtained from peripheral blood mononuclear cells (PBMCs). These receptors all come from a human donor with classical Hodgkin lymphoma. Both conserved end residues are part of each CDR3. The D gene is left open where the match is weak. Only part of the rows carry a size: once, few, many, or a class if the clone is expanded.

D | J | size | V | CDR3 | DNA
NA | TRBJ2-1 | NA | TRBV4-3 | CASSHPGEGKNEQFF | TGCGCCAGCAGCCACCCGGGAGAGGGAAAGAATGAGCAGTTCTTC
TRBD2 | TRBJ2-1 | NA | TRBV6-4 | CASSDSAGADNEQFF | TGTGCCAGCAGTGACTCAGCGGGAGCCGACAATGAGCAGTTCTTC
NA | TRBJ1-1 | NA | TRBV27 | CASKIGVNTEAFF | TGTGCCAGTAAGATAGGGGTGAACACTGAAGCTTTCTTT
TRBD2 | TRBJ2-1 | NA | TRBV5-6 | CASSISGRQYNEQFF | TGTGCCAGCAGCATAAGCGGGAGACAGTACAATGAGCAGTTCTTC
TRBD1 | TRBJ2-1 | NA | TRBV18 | CASSPWGQQNEQFF | TGTGCCAGCTCACCCTGGGGACAGCAGAATGAGCAGTTCTTC
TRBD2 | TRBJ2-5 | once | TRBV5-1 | CASSLYGAGGQETQYF | TGCGCCAGCAGCCTGTATGGAGCGGGAGGGCAAGAGACCCAGTACTTC
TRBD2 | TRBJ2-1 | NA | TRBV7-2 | CASSLIPSGFPRIGNEQFF | TGTGCCAGCAGCTTAATCCCTAGCGGTTTTCCCCGGATCGGCAATGAGCAGTTCTTC
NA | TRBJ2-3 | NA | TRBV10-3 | CAISGGTDTQYF | TGTGCCATCAGTGGCGGCACAGATACGCAGTATTTT
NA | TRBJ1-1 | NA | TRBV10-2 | CASSGGVNTEAFF | TGCGCCAGCAGCGGGGGGGTAAACACTGAAGCTTTCTTT
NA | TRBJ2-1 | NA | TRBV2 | CASSRTTHNEQFF | TGTGCCAGCAGTCGGACTACCCACAATGAGCAGTTCTTC
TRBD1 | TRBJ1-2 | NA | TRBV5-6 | CASSGGQGNYGYTF | TGTGCCAGCAGCGGAGGACAGGGGAACTATGGCTACACCTTC
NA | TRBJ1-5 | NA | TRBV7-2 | CASSLRAQGQPQHF | TGTGCCAGCAGCTTAAGGGCCCAGGGGCAGCCCCAGCATTTT
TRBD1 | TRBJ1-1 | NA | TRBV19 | CASSNPGTASLNTEAFF | TGTGCCAGTAGTAATCCCGGGACAGCTAGCTTGAACACTGAAGCTTTCTTT
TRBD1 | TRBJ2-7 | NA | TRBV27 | CASSLQGAGEQYF | TGTGCCAGCAGTTTACAGGGGGCGGGCGAGCAGTACTTC
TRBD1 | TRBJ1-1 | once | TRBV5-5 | CASSLILGTENTEAFF | TGTGCCAGCAGCTTGATATTAGGGACAGAGAACACTGAAGCTTTCTTT
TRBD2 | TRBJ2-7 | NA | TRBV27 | CASTLPGGTSGSYEQYF | TGTGCCAGCACCTTACCCGGCGGGACTAGCGGGAGTTACGAGCAGTACTTC
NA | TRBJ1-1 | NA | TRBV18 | CASSPSRGYDEAFF | TGTGCCAGCTCACCGTCCCGGGGGTATGATGAAGCTTTCTTT
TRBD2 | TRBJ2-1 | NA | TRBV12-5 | CASGRTSGGPGGSGEQFF | TGTGCTAGTGGCCGGACTAGCGGGGGTCCAGGGGGTTCTGGTGAGCAGTTCTTC
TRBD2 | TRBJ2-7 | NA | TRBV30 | CAWSGVAGTYEQYF | TGTGCCTGGAGTGGGGTAGCGGGAACCTACGAGCAGTACTTC
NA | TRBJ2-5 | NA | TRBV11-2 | CASSLDRGSGQETQYF | TGTGCCAGCAGCTTAGATCGGGGTTCCGGGCAAGAGACCCAGTACTTC
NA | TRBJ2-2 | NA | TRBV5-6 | CASSLVNTGELFF | TGTGCCAGCAGCTTGGTCAACACCGGGGAGCTGTTTTTT
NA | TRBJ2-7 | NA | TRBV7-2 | CASSSRATYEQYF | TGTGCCAGCAGCTCCCGGGCGACCTACGAGCAGTACTTC
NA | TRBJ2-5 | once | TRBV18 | CASSPENRKETQYF | TGTGCCAGCTCACCAGAGAATCGGAAAGAGACCCAGTACTTC
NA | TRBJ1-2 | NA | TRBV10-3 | CAISDGGVGNYGYTF | TGTGCCATCAGTGATGGGGGGGTAGGGAACTATGGCTACACCTTC
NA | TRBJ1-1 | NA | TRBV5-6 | CASSLWQLNTEAFF | TGTGCCAGCAGCTTGTGGCAGCTGAACACTGAAGCTTTCTTT
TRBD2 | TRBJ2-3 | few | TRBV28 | CASTPGRDADTQYF | TGTGCCAGCACCCCCGGGAGGGATGCAGATACGCAGTATTTT
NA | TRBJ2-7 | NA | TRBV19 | CASRSGAGAVYEQYF | TGTGCCAGTCGCTCAGGAGCAGGGGCAGTCTACGAGCAGTACTTC
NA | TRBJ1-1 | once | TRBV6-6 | CASRQQENTEAFF | TGTGCCAGCAGACAACAGGAGAACACTGAAGCTTTCTTT